The rows below give T cell receptor beta chains drawn from one sample of a study of shared clonotypes between healthy human individuals. Clones were sequenced by immunoSEQ multiplex PCR, and TCRdb holds only the in-frame ones, with some missing. The sample carries about 960,000 clones, 60% to 85% recorded once. The sequencing sample was made of memory CD4+ T cells sorted from blood. The source is a man in his late teens or twenties in good health. Each CDR3 is given with its conserved first and last residue. Fields, in order: clone size, V gene, D gene, J gene, CDR3 length, CDR3 DNA, CDR3 protein. A D gene is named only where the DNA matches it firmly. A clone size is listed for some rows: how often the clone was seen (once, few, many), or a class if it is expanded.

NA	TRBV19	NA	TRBJ2-2	12	TGTGCAGCCCAGGGTATCACCGGGGAGCTGTTTTTT	CAAQGITGELFF
NA	TRBV7-8	NA	TRBJ1-1	15	TGTGCCAGCAGCTTAGCGTTTGACCGGGGAACTGAAGCTTTCTTT	CASSLAFDRGTEAFF
NA	TRBV7-9	TRBD2	TRBJ2-7	16	TGTGCCAGCAGCTTAGCGAAGGGCGGGGGCTCCTACGAGCAGTACTTC	CASSLAKGGGSYEQYF
NA	TRBV7-2	NA	TRBJ1-2	13	TGTGCCAGCAGCCCTGGGGGGAGCTATGGCTACACCTTC	CASSPGGSYGYTF
NA	TRBV7-2	TRBD1	TRBJ1-4	15	TGTGCCAGCAGCCCCGGACAGGGGCGGAATGAAAAACTGTTTTTT	CASSPGQGRNEKLFF
once	TRBV7-2	NA	TRBJ2-1	15	TGTGCCAGCAGCTTAGTGGGAGCCTCCTACAATGAGCAGTTCTTC	CASSLVGASYNEQFF
NA	TRBV6-5	NA	TRBJ2-7	14	TGTGCCAGCGGGGAAGGGACGGCATCCTACGAGCAGTACTTC	CASGEGTASYEQYF
once	TRBV5-6	TRBD1	TRBJ2-5	14	TGTGCCAGCACCCCACAGGGGCCCCAAGAGACCCAGTACTTC	CASTPQGPQETQYF
NA	TRBV30	TRBD1	TRBJ1-5	13	TGTGCCTGGAGTTGGGACAGTAATCAGCCCCAGCATTTT	CAWSWDSNQPQHF
NA	TRBV27	TRBD1	TRBJ2-7	11	TGTGCCAGCAGTCTAATGGACAGGCTCTACTTC	CASSLMDRLYF
NA	TRBV10-3	NA	TRBJ2-3	15	TGTGCCATCAGTGAGTCAGCAGGGGTGGTAGATACGCAGTATTTT	CAISESAGVVDTQYF
NA	TRBV6-5	TRBD1	TRBJ1-1	14	TGTGCCAGCTTCCCGGGACAGGGGGCTACTGAAGCTTTCTTT	CASFPGQGATEAFF
NA	TRBV11-2	TRBD2	TRBJ2-7	14	TGTGCCAGCAGCTTAGCGGGAGGGCCCGGGGAGCAGTACTTC	CASSLAGGPGEQYF